This TCR beta chain was sequenced in a study of T cell therapy after organ transplantation. Study findings and constraints: Confounding by concurrent antirejection or antiviral medications was not assessed.

Some clones are missing from TCRdb's copy, which holds only in-frame ones; the method was immunoSEQ multiplex PCR. The data show some 47,000 clones, 85% to 95% seen once. This clone appeared a single time. Its antigen is currently unknown. V was clipped by 6 bases and J by 6 bases, with 17 bases between them. The CDR3 loop spans 14 amino acids. CDR1 is ENHRY, CDR2 SYGVKD, per germline. Sequences were derived from CD8+ T cells from blood, sampled before autologous CMV-specific T cell therapy. V usage is TRBV10-3 and J usage is TRBJ1-1; D not certain. The sequence came from a human patient who had received a solid organ transplant and had CMV disease. The chain's CDR3 is CAIREPAGMAEAFF. In DNA form, the CDR3 reads TGTGCCATCAGGGAACCAGCGGGGATGGCTGAAGCTTTCTTT.